This record looks at one T cell receptor beta chain sequence and its context. The antigen remains undetermined. The entry originates in a study of PD-1 blockade in classical Hodgkin lymphoma. Study conclusions and caveats: Complete responders matched newly diagnosed patients in baseline diversity. Newly diagnosed patients were said to have less baseline TCR diversity than healthy donors did. Diversity in CD4+ TCRs, unlike that measured in CD8+ TCRs, had risen significantly by C4D1. Causes of the repertoire differences remain undefined, possibly disease activity or prior therapy.

From germline, CDR1 is GTSNPN and CDR2 SVGIG (reference sequence). This CDR3 comprises 13 residues. Trimming took off 4 bases at V and 7 bases at J, with 14 bases between the two ends. Some clones are missing from TCRdb's copy, which holds only in-frame ones; the method was immunoSEQ multiplex PCR. Of approximately 28,000 clones listed, roughly 80% are singletons. All trial patients relapsed after autologous stem cell transplantation. Isolation of CD4+ T cells from thawed PBMCs was performed by magnetic negative selection. The sample in question was CD4+ T cells from blood, obtained at baseline. This chain uses TRBV30 with TRBJ1-5; a weak D match, TRBD1 (5 bases). This sequence originates from a human donor with classical Hodgkin lymphoma. CDR3 sequence reads: CAWKGAIGQPQHF. CDR3 nucleotide sequence: TGTGCCTGGAAAGGGGCAATCGGGCAGCCCCAGCATTTT.